A single sample gave rise to the 30 T cell receptor beta chains below, sequenced in a study of blood T cell repertoires in COVID-19. Sequencing was performed with immunoSEQ multiplex PCR; in TCRdb, only in-frame clones are kept and a portion is missing. The sample includes 350,000 to 450,000 clones, 75% to 90% of them seen just once. Specimen: PBMCs or T cells enriched from blood (not recorded which). Every receptor here comes from a woman between 50 and 59 years old who had recovered from COVID-19.

The gene calls are TRBV3-1 (or the pseudogene TRBV3-2) and TRBJ2-5, with a weak D call TRBD1 (5 bases). The CDR3 loop spans 12 amino acids. Germline CDR1 LGHDT, CDR2 YNNKEL (reference sequence). Between the trimmed V and J ends, which lost 4 bases and 4 bases, there was a span of 7 bases. CDR3 sequence reads: CASSLQGETQYF. CDR3 in DNA: TGTGCCAGCAGCCTGCAGGGAGAGACCCAGTACTTC.

The V gene is TRBV19, the J gene TRBJ1-6, with TRBD1 identical over 7 bases. The J segment lost 11 bases and the V segment lost 8 bases, leaving 9 bases of the junction unmatched. Germline CDR1 LNHDA, CDR2 SQIVND (reference sequence). This CDR3 is built from 13 residues. The CDR3 sequence: CASRGTEPAPLHF. The CDR3 nucleotides read TGTGCCAGTCGGGGGACAGAGCCTGCACCCCTCCACTTT.

The gene calls are TRBV29-1 and TRBJ1-1, with D perhaps TRBD1 (6 bases). The CDR3 consists of 19 residues. Germline loops: CDR1 SQVTM, CDR2 ANQGSEA. The ends were cut back, 7 bases at V and 5 bases at J, with 35 bases in the middle. CDR3: CSGDPPPGMGGPLGTEAFF. The CDR3 bases are TGCAGCGGGGACCCTCCACCCGGCATGGGGGGGCCTTTGGGAACTGAAGCTTTCTTT. Complete variable domain (other parts from reference TRBV29-1 and TRBJ1-1): SAVISQKPSRDICQRGTSLTIQCQVDSQVTMMFWYRQQPGQSLTLIATANQGSEATYESGFVIDKFPISRPNLTFSTLTVSNMSPEDSSIYLCSGDPPPGMGGPLGTEAFFGQGTRLTVV.

This clone appeared a few times. The chain is built from TRBV4-2 and TRBJ1-5; D may be TRBD1 (5 bases). The CDR3 totals 15 residues. Germline CDR1 reads LGHNA; CDR2 reads YNFKEQ. V was clipped by 0 bases and J by 4 bases, with 10 bases between them. The CDR3 nucleotides are TGTGCCAGCAGCCAAGACCCGGGGGGGAATCAGCCCCAGCATTTT. This sequence encodes CASSQDPGGNQPQHF.

This rearrangement joins TRBV5-1 to TRBJ2-1, with 8 bases identical to TRBD2. CDR3 size: 16 residues. Per the germline V gene, CDR1 is SGHRS and CDR2 is YFSETQ. The V and J ends lost 4 bases and 7 bases, in that order; junction bases with no gene match: 13. The CDR3 sequence: CASSIPSGRVLNEQFF. The CDR3 nucleotides are TGCGCCAGCAGCATCCCAAGCGGGAGAGTGCTGAATGAGCAGTTCTTC.

The chain links TRBV30 to TRBJ2-3; D perhaps matches TRBD2 (6 bases). Per germline, CDR1 GTSNPN and CDR2 SVGIG (reference sequence). Trimming removed 0 bases from V and 2 bases from J, with 9 bases in between. The CDR3 runs 14 residues. The CDR3 here is CAWSVGGITDTQYF. The CDR3 DNA follows: TGTGCCTGGAGTGTTGGGGGGATCACAGATACGCAGTATTTT.

The chain links TRBV6-5 to TRBJ1-6; 8 bases line up with TRBD1. The CDR3 is 13 residues long. V dropped 9 bases and J dropped 9; count of bases not matched to a gene: 7. From germline, CDR1 is MNHEY and CDR2 SVGAGI. The chain's CDR3 is CASARGTGSPLHF. The CDR3 coding sequence is TGTGCCAGTGCTCGGGGGACAGGTTCACCCCTCCACTTT.

The chain employs TRBV4-3 and TRBJ2-1; 8 bases fit TRBD2. Losses at the gene ends were 2 bases for V and 0 bases for J; bases not matched to a gene: 6. The germline V gene has CDR1 LGHNA and CDR2 YSLEER. This CDR3 spans 17 amino acids. For the CDR3, the DNA is TGCGCCAGCAGCCAATGGGGAAGCGGGAGCTCCTACAATGAGCAGTTCTTC. It codes for CASSQWGSGSSYNEQFF.

The rearrangement joins TRBV27 to TRBJ1-1; TRBD1 matches at 7 bases. This CDR3 region has 16 residues. The germline V gene has CDR1 MNHEY and CDR2 SMNVEV (reference sequence). V lost 5 bases to trimming and J lost 5 bases; unmatched junction nucleotides: 14. In DNA, the CDR3 is TGTGCCAGCAGTACCCTCGACGCGACAGGGTGGACTGAAGCTTTCTTT. This gives the protein CASSTLDATGWTEAFF.

The rearrangement uses TRBV28 and TRBJ2-7, with 8 nucleotides matching TRBD2. The CDR3 spans 12 residues. Germline CDR1 MDHEN, CDR2 SYDVKM. V trimming: 7 bases; J trimming: 3 bases; junction bases outside the gene matches: 2. The CDR3 region has the DNA TGTGCCAGCAACGGGGGGGGCTACGAGCAGTACTTC. Its translation: CASNGGGYEQYF.

The J gene is TRBJ2-3, the V gene TRBV7-2; 9 nucleotides line up with TRBD1. In germline, CDR1 is SGHTA, CDR2 FQGNSA. The trim removed 1 base at V and 2 bases at J, leaving 4 bases unmatched. The CDR3 is 16 amino acids. The chain's CDR3 is CASSLGGDRATDTQYF. The CDR3 DNA reads as TGTGCCAGCAGCTTAGGTGGGGACAGGGCCACAGATACGCAGTATTTT.

To note about this clone: Distinct nucleotide sequences in the sample also encode this CDR3. V is TRBV29-1 and J is TRBJ1-2; D not resolved. Germline-derived CDR1 and CDR2 are SQVTM and ANQGSEA. V gave up 3 bases and J gave up 2 bases, with 7 bases separating them. The CDR3 runs 12 residues. CDR3 protein: CSVDPGNYGYTF. The CDR3, as DNA: TGCAGCGTTGACCCGGGGAACTATGGCTACACCTTC.

The chain uses TRBV5-4 and TRBJ2-2; tentatively, D is TRBD1 or TRBD2 (6 bases each). V lost 7 bases and J lost 9, with 16 bases in between. Germline CDR1 and CDR2: SGHNT and YYREEE (reference sequence). The CDR3 totals 13 residues. CDR3 region: CASCLGGSRELFF. CDR3 sequence (DNA): TGTGCCAGCTGCCTGGGGGGCTCGCGGGAGCTGTTTTTT.

The chain couples TRBV2 to TRBJ1-2; tentatively, D is TRBD1 (5 bases). The CDR3 covers 17 residues. Deletions cut 4 bases from V and 1 base from J, with 19 bases between. Germline values: CDR1 SNHLY, CDR2 FYNNEI. The CDR3 loop is CASSAPLGQAGNYGYTF. DNA for the CDR3: TGTGCCAGCAGTGCACCCCTGGGGCAGGCCGGTAACTATGGCTACACCTTC. Drawing the rest from reference TRBV2 and TRBJ1-2, the complete variable domain is EPEVTQTPSHQVTQMGQEVILRCVPISNHLYFYWYRQILGQKVEFLVSFYNNEISEKSEIFDDQFSVERPDGSNFTLKIRSTKLEDSAMYFCASSAPLGQAGNYGYTFGSGTRLTVV.

The gene calls are TRBV5-1 and TRBJ1-1, with 7 bases that match TRBD1. Germline V gives CDR1 SGHRS, CDR2 YFSETQ. The CDR3 has 15 residues. The trim removed 4 bases at V and 6 bases at J, leaving 12 bases unmatched. This CDR3 is CASSLQTGLVSEAFF. The CDR3 DNA is TGCGCCAGCAGCCTTCAGACAGGGTTGGTTTCTGAAGCTTTCTTT.

The rearrangement joins TRBV2 to TRBJ1-2; D may be TRBD1 (6 bases). The V end was cut by 7 bases, the J end by 2 bases, with 8 bases between. CDR1 is SNHLY, CDR2 FYNNEI, per germline. This CDR3 has 12 amino acids. CDR3 DNA sequence: TGTGCCAGCACCCAGGGGAACTATGGCTACACCTTC. Its protein is CASTQGNYGYTF.

The chain links TRBV5-4 to TRBJ1-4; D is unresolved. The germline V and J ends were trimmed by 1 base and 6 bases, with 10 bases remaining between them. Germline lookup yields CDR1 SGHNT and CDR2 YYREEE (reference sequence). This CDR3 region has 14 residues. CDR3 loop: CASSLPGRDEKLFF. DNA for the CDR3: TGTGCCAGCAGCTTGCCGGGGAGGGATGAAAAACTGTTTTTT.

This clone was counted only a few times. DNA of the CDR3: TGTGCCAGCAGCCCCGGGGGGGGTGGGGTCTTCGGTGGCTACACCTTC. This gives the protein CASSPGGGGVFGGYTF. The chain is built from TRBV13 and TRBJ1-2; a weak D match, TRBD1 (5 bases). Germline CDR1 and CDR2: PRHDT and FYEKMQ (reference sequence). The germline V and J ends were trimmed by 5 bases and 7 bases, with 23 bases remaining between them. The CDR3 is made up of 16 amino acids.

The chain couples TRBV11-2 to TRBJ2-2; 10 positions match TRBD2. With 5 bases clipped from V and 0 bases from J, the junction kept 6 bases outside the gene matches. This CDR3 spans 17 amino acids. Germline V gives CDR1 SGHAT, CDR2 FQNNGV. CDR3 bases: TGTGCCAGCAGCATCTCTGGACTAGCGGCGAACACCGGGGAGCTGTTTTTT. Its protein product is CASSISGLAANTGELFF.

The V and J genes are TRBV6-2 or TRBV6-3 and TRBJ2-7; 7 bases align to TRBD1. The CDR3 contains 12 residues. Losses at the gene ends were 2 bases for V and 5 bases for J; bases not matched to a gene: 0. In germline, CDR1 is MNHEY, CDR2 SVGEGT. This CDR3 reads CASSYTGDEQYF. The CDR3 region has the DNA TGTGCCAGCAGTTACACAGGGGACGAGCAGTACTTC.

The J gene is TRBJ2-1, the V gene TRBV6-1, with TRBD2 as a possible D gene (6 bases). The CDR3 extends over 12 amino acids. Trimming stripped 6 bases from V and 15 bases from J, with 18 bases between. CDR1 and CDR2 from the germline V gene are MNHNS and SASEGT. CDR3 sequence: CASSTGTSTAFF. For the CDR3, the DNA is TGTGCCAGCAGCACCGGGACTTCGACTGCGTTCTTC.

The V and J genes are TRBV6-5 and TRBJ1-2; the D gene is possibly TRBD1 (6 bases). This CDR3 is 15 amino acids long. Trimming stripped 2 bases from V and 2 bases from J, with 12 bases between. Germline CDR1 MNHEY, CDR2 SVGAGI. In DNA, the CDR3 is TGTGCCAGCAGTTACATGGTTCAGGGGAACTATGGCTACACCTTC. Its protein product is CASSYMVQGNYGYTF.

The chain links TRBV9 to TRBJ1-2, with unresolved D. The CDR3 length is 14 residues. Trimming took off 0 bases at V and 8 bases at J, with 14 bases between the two ends. Germline V gene data show CDR1 as SGDLS and CDR2 as YYNGEE. In nucleotides, the CDR3 is TGTGCCAGCAGCGTAGAGGTCTGGAGGAGAGGCTACACCTTC. Translating it yields CASSVEVWRRGYTF. Combining the CDR3 with reference TRBV9 and TRBJ1-2 gives the whole variable domain DSGVTQTPKHLITATGQRVTLRCSPRSGDLSVYWYQQSLDQGLQFLIQYYNGEERAKGNILERFSAQQFPDLHSELNLSSLELGDSALYFCASSVEVWRRGYTFGSGTRLTVV.

The chain employs TRBV3-1 (or the pseudogene TRBV3-2) and TRBJ1-1; perhaps TRBD1 as D (6 bases). CDR1 and CDR2 (germline): LGHDT, YNNKEL (reference sequence). Trimming took off 5 bases at V and 0 bases at J, with 13 bases between the two ends. The CDR3 runs 15 residues. CDR3 loop: CASSEGQLLNTEAFF. The CDR3 nucleotides are TGTGCCAGCAGCGAAGGACAGCTACTGAACACTGAAGCTTTCTTT.

This clone was counted once. The CDR3, as DNA: TGTGCCAGCAGTTTGATTGGGGGGGATGGCTACACCTTC. This translates into CASSLIGGDGYTF. The chain employs TRBV12-3 or TRBV12-4 and TRBJ1-2, with D perhaps TRBD1 (5 bases). Trimming took off 3 bases at V and 6 bases at J, with 11 bases between the two ends. The CDR3 contains 13 residues.

This chain links TRBV10-3 with TRBJ2-3; no clear D gene. V shed 6 bases and J shed 0 bases, with 4 bases lying between them. Germline V gene lookup returns CDR1 ENHRY and CDR2 SYGVKD. The CDR3 contains 12 residues. The CDR3, as DNA: TGTGCCATCAGAACTAGCACAGATACGCAGTATTTT. Protein: CAIRTSTDTQYF.

This chain links TRBV19 with TRBJ1-4, with D perhaps matching TRBD1 (5 bases). CDR3 length: 13 amino acids. Germline CDR1 is LNHDA and CDR2 is SQIVND (reference sequence). Trimming shortened V by 3 bases and J by 4 bases, and 6 bases separated the two germline ends. Here the CDR3 reads CASSIQGNEKLFF. The DNA for the CDR3 is TGTGCCAGTAGTATCCAGGGTAATGAAAAACTGTTTTTT.

This clone was picked up one time. V usage is TRBV6-5 and J usage is TRBJ2-7, with D perhaps matching TRBD2 (7 bases). The germline V gene has CDR1 MNHEY and CDR2 SVGAGI. The CDR3 covers 13 residues. The ends were cut back, 6 bases at V and 2 bases at J, with 11 bases in the middle. In nucleotides, the CDR3 is TGTGCCAGCAGAGGGGGGGGAACCTACGAGCAGTACTTC. Translating it yields CASRGGGTYEQYF.

The rearrangement links TRBV2 to TRBJ2-1, with 9 bases matching TRBD2. The germline V gene has CDR1 SNHLY and CDR2 FYNNEI. CDR3 size: 16 residues. J lost 8 bases, V lost 1 base, and 9 bases had no gene match. This chain's CDR3 is CASSEVKASGTHEQFF. The CDR3, as DNA: TGTGCCAGCAGTGAAGTTAAGGCTAGCGGGACCCATGAGCAGTTCTTC.

This sequence joins TRBV7-9 and TRBJ2-5, with 8 bases aligning to TRBD2. Germline assignment: CDR1 SEHNR and CDR2 FQNEAQ (reference sequence). J lost 4 bases, V lost 1 base, and 5 bases had no gene match. This CDR3 comprises 15 residues. DNA for the CDR3: TGTGCCAGCAGCTTAGACGGGAGGGTGAGAGAGACCCAGTACTTC. It encodes CASSLDGRVRETQYF.